The 18 T cell receptor beta chains reported below all come from one sample, sequenced in a study of T cell changes during pregnancy in multiple sclerosis. Measured with immunoSEQ multiplex PCR; TCRdb has only the in-frame clones, and not every one. Among about 100,000 clones, 92% were seen once, and the ten largest hold roughly 2%. The sample consisted of peripheral blood, taken after pregnancy. These receptors were obtained from a female donor with multiple sclerosis, enrolled in a pregnancy study.

The chain employs TRBV9 and TRBJ1-3; D unclear. The germline CDR1 and CDR2 sequences are SGDLS and YYNGEE. The CDR3 contains 15 residues. V was trimmed by 1 base and J by 0 bases, leaving 8 bases between them. CDR3 sequence (DNA): TGTGCCAGCAGCGTACTGGCCACCTCTGGAAACACCATATATTTT. This encodes CASSVLATSGNTIYF.

The rearrangement joins TRBV5-5 to TRBJ1-1; TRBD1 matches at 7 bases. After removal of 6 bases from V and 0 bases from J, the junction contained 8 bases not matched to a gene. The CDR3 totals 15 residues. CDR1 is SGHKS, CDR2 YYEKEE, per germline (reference sequence). The CDR3 DNA follows: TGTGCCAGCAACCCGGGACAGCTCATGAACACTGAAGCTTTCTTT. It encodes CASNPGQLMNTEAFF.

The chain carries TRBV27 and TRBJ2-1; 12 bases fit TRBD2. The CDR3 has 15 residues. Germline CDR1 is MNHEY and CDR2 is SMNVEV (reference sequence). Trimming cost V 6 bases and J 4 bases; bases outside gene matches: 4. The CDR3 is CASRTSGSAYNEQFF. The CDR3 region has the DNA TGTGCCAGCAGGACTAGCGGGAGCGCTTACAATGAGCAGTTCTTC.

The chain uses TRBV18 and TRBJ2-7; 9 bases line up with TRBD1. Germline-derived CDR1 and CDR2 are KGHSH and LQKENI. There are 14 residues in the CDR3. The junction had 3 bases not matched to a gene; V was cut back by 4 bases and J by 2 bases. The chain's CDR3 is CASSLGQGTYEQYF. CDR3 nucleotide sequence: TGTGCCAGCTCACTAGGACAGGGGACCTACGAGCAGTACTTC.

The chain employs TRBV9 and TRBJ1-3, with 7 bases aligning to TRBD1. Per the germline V gene, CDR1 is SGDLS and CDR2 is YYNGEE. The ends lost 3 bases at V and 4 bases at J; junction bases unmatched: 7. The CDR3 spans 15 residues. The CDR3 reads CASSADRVGGNTIYF. CDR3 bases: TGTGCCAGCAGCGCCGACAGGGTGGGCGGAAACACCATATATTTT. The entire variable domain, with the rest obtained from reference TRBV9 and TRBJ1-3, is as follows: DSGVTQTPKHLITATGQRVTLRCSPRSGDLSVYWYQQSLDQGLQFLIQYYNGEERAKGNILERFSAQQFPDLHSELNLSSLELGDSALYFCASSADRVGGNTIYFGEGSWLTVV.

The J gene is TRBJ1-1, the V gene TRBV19; no firm D call. CDR1 is LNHDA, CDR2 SQIVND, per germline (reference sequence). Trimming removed 3 bases from V and 1 base from J, with 6 bases in between. CDR3 length: 13 amino acids. CDR3 DNA sequence: TGTGCCAGTAGTATTTCGAGGAACACTGAAGCTTTCTTT. Its translation is CASSISRNTEAFF. The full variable domain, completed using reference TRBV19 and TRBJ1-1, is DGGITQSPKYLFRKEGQNVTLSCEQNLNHDAMYWYRQDPGQGLRLIYYSQIVNDFQKGDIAEGYSVSREKKESFPLTVTSAQKNPTAFYLCASSISRNTEAFFGQGTRLTVV.

This sequence joins TRBV5-4 and TRBJ1-2; D gene uncertain. Between the trimmed V and J ends, which lost 3 bases and 6 bases, there was a span of 12 bases. Germline CDR1 is SGHNT and CDR2 is YYREEE (reference sequence). The CDR3 spans 13 residues. CDR3 protein: CASSSEVPNGYTF. In nucleotides, the CDR3 is TGTGCCAGCAGCTCGGAGGTGCCAAATGGCTACACCTTC. Full variable domain (outside the CDR3, taken from reference TRBV5-4 and TRBJ1-2): ETGVTQSPTHLIKTRGQQVTLRCSSQSGHNTVSWYQQALGQGPQFIFQYYREEENGRGNFPPRFSGLQFPNYSSELNVNALELDDSALYLCASSSEVPNGYTFGSGTRLTVV.

The chain has TRBV9 and TRBJ2-3; TRBD2 might be the D (6 bases). This CDR3 contains 14 residues. CDR1 SGDLS and CDR2 YYNGEE come from the germline V gene. Trimming left V 0 bases short and J 5 bases short, with 10 bases between. The CDR3 sequence: CASSVGEARDTQYF. The CDR3 DNA is TGTGCCAGCAGCGTAGGGGAGGCCCGAGATACGCAGTATTTT.

This rearrangement joins TRBV19 to TRBJ1-5, with 10 nucleotides matching TRBD1. The trim removed 7 bases at V and 5 bases at J, leaving 5 bases unmatched. The CDR3 spans 14 residues. Germline CDR1 reads LNHDA; CDR2 reads SQIVND (reference sequence). DNA for the CDR3: TGTGCCAGTATGGACAGGGGGACGGATCAGCCCCAGCATTTT. Encoded protein: CASMDRGTDQPQHF. The variable domain in full, with the rest retrieved from reference TRBV19 and TRBJ1-5, is DGGITQSPKYLFRKEGQNVTLSCEQNLNHDAMYWYRQDPGQGLRLIYYSQIVNDFQKGDIAEGYSVSREKKESFPLTVTSAQKNPTAFYLCASMDRGTDQPQHFGDGTRLSIL.

The chain joins TRBV11-3 to TRBJ1-1; 9 bases agree with TRBD1. The germline gives CDR1 SGHNT, CDR2 YENEEA. J lost 1 base, V lost 4 bases, and 1 base had no gene match. CDR3 length: 14 residues. Here the CDR3 DNA reads TGTGCCAGCAGCTGGGGACAGGGGAACACTGAAGCTTTCTTT. Its protein product is CASSWGQGNTEAFF.

The chain has TRBV6-1 and TRBJ2-1, with D maybe TRBD2 (7 bases). The CDR3 has 17 residues. Germline CDR1 reads MNHNS; CDR2 reads SASEGT. V gave up 0 bases and J gave up 7 bases, with 19 bases separating them. The CDR3, as DNA: TGTGCCAGCAGTGAAGCGCGGAGACTAGGGAGGGGGAATGAGCAGTTCTTC. Amino acid sequence: CASSEARRLGRGNEQFF.

V is TRBV7-9 and J is TRBJ2-7; TRBD2 aligns across 7 bases. This CDR3 comprises 15 residues. Germline assignment: CDR1 SEHNR and CDR2 FQNEAQ (reference sequence). The junction had 14 bases not matched to a gene; V was cut back by 5 bases and J by 7 bases. In nucleotides, the CDR3 is TGTGCCAGCAGCCTGAGCGGGACTCTAGGAGGGGAGCAGTACTTC. As protein: CASSLSGTLGGEQYF.

V is TRBV15 and J is TRBJ1-2; D unclear. CDR3 length: 13 residues. The V end was cut by 0 bases, the J end by 1 base, with 3 bases between. Germline V lookup: CDR1 LNHNV, CDR2 YYDKDF (reference sequence). The CDR3 loop reads CATSRDSNYGYTF. In DNA, the CDR3 is TGTGCCACCAGCAGAGATAGTAACTATGGCTACACCTTC.

The V call is TRBV4-1, the J call TRBJ1-1; tentative D call: TRBD1 (5 bases). The V end lost 4 bases, the J end lost 1 base, and 13 bases lay between the germline ends. This CDR3 is built from 15 residues. Looked up from germline, CDR1 is MGHRA and CDR2 is YSYEKL. The CDR3 here is CASSLSGGGNTEAFF. CDR3 nucleotides: TGCGCCAGCAGCCTGAGTGGGGGGGGGAACACTGAAGCTTTCTTT.

The chain couples TRBV15 to TRBJ1-5; D gene ambiguous. The V gene lost 1 base and the J gene lost 5 bases, with 6 bases spanning the gap. Germline V gene sequence: CDR1 LNHNV, CDR2 YYDKDF (reference sequence). The CDR3 length is 13 residues. For the CDR3, the DNA is TGTGCCACCAGCAGAGTCCCATATCAGCCCCAGCATTTT. This encodes CATSRVPYQPQHF.

This chain uses TRBV9 with TRBJ2-2, with D possibly being TRBD1 (6 bases). This CDR3 has 15 residues. Germline V gene data show CDR1 as SGDLS and CDR2 as YYNGEE. The V end was cut by 3 bases, the J end by 5 bases, with 14 bases between. The CDR3 region has the DNA TGTGCCAGCAGCGACGATACAGGGTGGACCGGGGAGCTGTTTTTT. Translation: CASSDDTGWTGELFF.

CDR3 sequence (DNA): TGTGCCAGCAGCTTAGTCGCAGGGATTGCCTACGAGCAGTACTTC. It codes for CASSLVAGIAYEQYF. This chain joins TRBV7-2 and TRBJ2-7, with D maybe TRBD1 (5 bases). Germline-derived CDR1 and CDR2 are SGHTA and FQGNSA. The CDR3 runs to 15 residues. Trimming pared 1 base from V and 2 bases from J, leaving 12 bases between.

The rearrangement joins TRBV6-1 to TRBJ2-5; 8 bases agree with TRBD1. Per germline, CDR1 MNHNS and CDR2 SASEGT. This CDR3 has 13 amino acids. V lost 6 bases and J lost 2; bases outside the gene matches: 2. The CDR3 region has the DNA TGTGCCAGCAGGGACAGGGATCAAGAGACCCAGTACTTC. This gives the protein CASRDRDQETQYF.